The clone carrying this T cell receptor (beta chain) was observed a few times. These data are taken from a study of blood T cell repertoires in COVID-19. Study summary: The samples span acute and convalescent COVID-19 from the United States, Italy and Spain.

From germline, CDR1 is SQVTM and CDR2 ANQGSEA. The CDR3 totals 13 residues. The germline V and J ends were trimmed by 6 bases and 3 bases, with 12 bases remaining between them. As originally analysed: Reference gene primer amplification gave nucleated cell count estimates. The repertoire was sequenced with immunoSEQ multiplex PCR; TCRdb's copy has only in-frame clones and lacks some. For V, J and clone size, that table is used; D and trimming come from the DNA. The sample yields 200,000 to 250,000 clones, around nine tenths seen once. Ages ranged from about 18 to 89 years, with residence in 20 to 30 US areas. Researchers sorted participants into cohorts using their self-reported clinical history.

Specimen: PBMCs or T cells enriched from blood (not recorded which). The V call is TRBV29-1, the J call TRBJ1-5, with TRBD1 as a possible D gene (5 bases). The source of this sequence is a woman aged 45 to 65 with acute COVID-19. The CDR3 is CSVVDSYNQPQHF. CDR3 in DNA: TGCAGCGTGGTCGACAGTTACAATCAGCCCCAGCATTTT. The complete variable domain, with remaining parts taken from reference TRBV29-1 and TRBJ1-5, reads SAVISQKPSRDICQRGTSLTIQCQVDSQVTMMFWYRQQPGQSLTLIATANQGSEATYESGFVIDKFPISRPNLTFSTLTVSNMSPEDSSIYLCSVVDSYNQPQHFGDGTRLSIL.